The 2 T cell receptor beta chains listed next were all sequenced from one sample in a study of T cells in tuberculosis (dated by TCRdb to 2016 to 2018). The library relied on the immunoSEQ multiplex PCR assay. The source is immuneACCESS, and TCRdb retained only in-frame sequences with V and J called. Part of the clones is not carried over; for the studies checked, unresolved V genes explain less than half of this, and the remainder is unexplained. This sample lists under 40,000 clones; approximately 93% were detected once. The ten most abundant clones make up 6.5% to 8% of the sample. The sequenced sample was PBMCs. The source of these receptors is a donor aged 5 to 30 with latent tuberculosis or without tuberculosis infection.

CDR3 residues: CASSLGSGNTGELFF. Written as DNA, the CDR3 is TGTGCCAGCAGCTTAGGAAGCGGGAACACCGGGGAGCTGTTTTTT. The J gene is TRBJ2-2, the V gene TRBV11-3; perhaps TRBD2 as D (5 bases). Germline assignment: CDR1 SGHNT and CDR2 YENEEA. The CDR3 has 15 residues. With 1 base removed from V and 1 base from J, the gap between germline ends came to 7 bases.

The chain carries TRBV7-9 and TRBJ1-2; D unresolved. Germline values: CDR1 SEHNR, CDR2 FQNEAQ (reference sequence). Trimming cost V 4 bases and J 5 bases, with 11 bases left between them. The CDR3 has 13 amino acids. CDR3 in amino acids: CASSSGSEYGYTF. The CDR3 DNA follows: TGTGCCAGCAGCTCTGGGTCGGAGTATGGCTACACCTTC. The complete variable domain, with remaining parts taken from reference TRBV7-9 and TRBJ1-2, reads DTGVSQNPRHKITKRGQNVTFRCDPISEHNRLYWYRQTLGQGPEFLTYFQNEAQLEKSRLLSDRFSAERPKGSFSTLEIQRTEQGDSAMYLCASSSGSEYGYTFGSGTRLTVV.